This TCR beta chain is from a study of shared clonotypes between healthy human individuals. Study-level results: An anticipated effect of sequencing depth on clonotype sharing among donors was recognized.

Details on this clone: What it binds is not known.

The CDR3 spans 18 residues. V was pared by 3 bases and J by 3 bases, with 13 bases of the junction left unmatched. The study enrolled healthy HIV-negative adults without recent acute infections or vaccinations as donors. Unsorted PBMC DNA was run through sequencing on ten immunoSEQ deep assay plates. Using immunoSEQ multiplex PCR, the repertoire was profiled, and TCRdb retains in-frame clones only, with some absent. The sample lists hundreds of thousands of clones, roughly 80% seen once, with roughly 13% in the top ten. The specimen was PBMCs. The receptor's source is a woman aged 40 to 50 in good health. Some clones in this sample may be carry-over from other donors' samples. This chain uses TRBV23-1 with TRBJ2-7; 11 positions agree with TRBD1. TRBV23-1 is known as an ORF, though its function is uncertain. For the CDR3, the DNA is TGCGCCAGCAGTCATATCGTGCAAAGGACAGGGGGCGACTACGAGCAGTACTTC. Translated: CASSHIVQRTGGDYEQYF.